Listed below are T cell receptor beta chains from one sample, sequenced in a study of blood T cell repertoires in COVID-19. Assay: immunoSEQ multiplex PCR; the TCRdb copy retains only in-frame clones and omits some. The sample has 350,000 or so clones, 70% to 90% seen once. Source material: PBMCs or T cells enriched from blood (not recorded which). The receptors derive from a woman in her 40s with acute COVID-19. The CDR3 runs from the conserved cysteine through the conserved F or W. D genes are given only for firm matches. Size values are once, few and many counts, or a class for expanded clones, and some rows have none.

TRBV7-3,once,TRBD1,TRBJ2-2,CASRSAGGNTGELFF,TGTGCCAGCAGGTCCGCAGGGGGGAACACCGGGGAGCTGTTTTTT
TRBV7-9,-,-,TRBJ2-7,CASSSFMAGASYEQYF,TGTGCCAGCAGCTCCTTCATGGCGGGGGCGTCCTACGAGCAGTACTTC
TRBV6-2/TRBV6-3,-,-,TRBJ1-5,CASSYSTSEGNQPQHF,TGTGCCAGCAGTTACTCGACCAGTGAGGGCAATCAGCCCCAGCATTTT
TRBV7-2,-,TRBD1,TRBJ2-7,CASSFDRGNVRYEQYF,TGTGCCAGCAGCTTCGACAGGGGGAATGTACGCTACGAGCAGTACTTC
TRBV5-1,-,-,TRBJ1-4,CASSPGLSWEKLFF,TGCGCCAGCAGCCCCGGGTTAAGCTGGGAAAAACTGTTTTTT
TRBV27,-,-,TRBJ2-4,CASRSVYRKNIQYF,TGTGCCAGCAGATCCGTCTATCGGAAAAACATTCAGTACTTC
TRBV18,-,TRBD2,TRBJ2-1,CASSPLGGSSYNEQFF,TGTGCCAGCTCACCGTTAGGCGGGAGCTCCTACAATGAGCAGTTCTTC
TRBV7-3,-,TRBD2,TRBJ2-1,CASSSGLAASHNEQFF,TGTGCCAGCAGCTCGGGACTAGCCGCCTCACACAATGAGCAGTTCTTC
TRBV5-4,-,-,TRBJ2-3,CASSRDSQRPDTQYF,TGTGCCAGCAGCCGGGACTCCCAGCGACCAGATACGCAGTATTTT
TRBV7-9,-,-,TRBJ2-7,CASGQNEQYF,TGTGCCAGCGGCCAAAACGAGCAGTACTTC
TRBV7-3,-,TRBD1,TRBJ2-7,CASSLVGQGEGYEQYF,TGTGCCAGCAGCTTAGTGGGACAGGGGGAAGGGTACGAGCAGTACTTC
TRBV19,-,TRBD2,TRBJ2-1,CASSIGTPRTSGVYNEQFF,TGTGCCAGTAGTATTGGGACACCCCGGACTAGCGGGGTATACAATGAGCAGTTCTTC
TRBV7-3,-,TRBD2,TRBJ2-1,CASSLGFGGSSYNEQFF,TGTGCCAGCAGCTTAGGGTTCGGCGGGAGCTCCTACAATGAGCAGTTCTTC
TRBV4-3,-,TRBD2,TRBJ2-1,CASSQSAGGGYNEQFF,TGCGCCAGCAGCCAATCGGCGGGAGGGGGCTACAATGAGCAGTTCTTC
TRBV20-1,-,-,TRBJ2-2,CSAKGSGELFF,TGCAGTGCTAAGGGGTCCGGGGAGCTGTTTTTT
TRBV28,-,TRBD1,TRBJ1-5,CATRTGFVQPQHF,TGTGCCACCAGGACAGGGTTTGTTCAGCCCCAGCATTTT
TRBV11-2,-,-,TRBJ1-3,CASTLLSGTGNTIYF,TGTGCCAGCACCCTCTTATCCGGTACTGGAAACACCATATATTTT
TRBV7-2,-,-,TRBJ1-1,CASSLAPGTSEAFF,TGTGCCAGCAGCTTAGCGCCAGGGACATCGGAAGCTTTCTTT
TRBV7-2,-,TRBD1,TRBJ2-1,CASSQGGQTYNEQFF,TGTGCCAGCAGCCAAGGGGGACAGACCTACAATGAGCAGTTCTTC
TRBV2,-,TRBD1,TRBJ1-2,CASSERPAQGKDYGYTF,TGTGCCAGCAGTGAGCGTCCTGCACAGGGGAAAGACTATGGCTACACCTTC